Listed below are T cell receptor beta chains from one sample, sequenced in a study of T cells in Graves' hyperthyroidism and ophthalmopathy. TCRdb re-called the multiplex PCR reads with MiXCR, one entry per CDR3 protein. The data show 650,000 to 850,000 distinct CDR3 sequences, with approximately 18% seen just once and about a sixth held by the top ten. Sequencing was done on a sample of blood. The receptors stem from a woman in her forties or fifties with Graves' hyperthyroidism that later progressed to Graves' ophthalmopathy. Each CDR3 is given with its conserved first and last residue. Fields, in order: CDR3 protein, CDR3 DNA, V gene, J gene, clone size, D gene. A D gene is named only where the DNA matches it firmly. A clone size is listed for some rows: how often the clone was seen (once, few, many), or a class if it is expanded.

CASSGTGSSYEQYF	TGTGCCAGCAGCGGGACAGGGTCCTCCTACGAGCAGTACTTC	TRBV7-9	TRBJ2-7	NA	TRBD1
CASSSTWAGTVGETQYF	TGTGCCAGCAGTTCAACCTGGGCGGGTACGGTGGGGGAGACCCAGTACTTC	TRBV6-5	TRBJ2-5	few	NA
CASSEALGLSNTEAFF	TGTGCCAGCAGTGAAGCTCTGGGACTCAGTAACACTGAAGCTTTCTTT	TRBV6-1	TRBJ1-1	many	NA
CSVGDSGNQPQHF	TGCAGCGTTGGGGACAGTGGCAATCAGCCCCAGCATTTT	TRBV29-1	TRBJ1-5	NA	TRBD1
CSARGTLITYEQYF	TGCAGTGCTAGAGGGACACTGATCACCTACGAGCAGTACTTC	TRBV20-1	TRBJ2-7	many	NA
CASSQDVGTGAYEQYF	TGCGCCAGCAGCCAAGATGTTGGGACAGGGGCCTACGAGCAGTACTTC	TRBV4-1	TRBJ2-7	NA	TRBD1
CASLSGHLSALHF	TGTGCCAGCCTCTCGGGACACCTATCGGCCCTCCACTTT	TRBV7-2	TRBJ1-6	NA	NA
CSAVGTGYNSPLHF	TGCAGTGCTGTCGGGACAGGTTATAATTCACCCCTCCACTTT	TRBV20-1	TRBJ1-6	few	TRBD1
CASSFVAGDETQYF	TGTGCCAGCAGTTTTGTAGCAGGGGACGAGACCCAGTACTTC	TRBV27	TRBJ2-5	few	NA
CASSLPRGLAGAQTQYF	TGTGCCAGCAGCTTACCGAGGGGACTAGCGGGGGCACAGACCCAGTACTTC	TRBV7-9	TRBJ2-5	few	TRBD2
CAWSDRGRSEAFF	TGTGCCTGGAGTGATAGAGGGAGGTCTGAAGCTTTCTTT	TRBV30	TRBJ1-1	many	NA
CAWSATGVSPGANVLTF	TGTGCCTGGAGTGCTACAGGGGTGTCCCCTGGGGCCAACGTCCTGACTTTC	TRBV30	TRBJ2-6	NA	TRBD1
CASSQQGGYTDTQYF	TGTGCCAGCAGCCAGCAGGGAGGCTACACAGATACGCAGTATTTT	TRBV7-3	TRBJ2-3	few	NA
CASSLRQGSYGYTF	TGTGCCAGCAGCTTGCGACAGGGGAGCTATGGCTACACCTTC	TRBV5-5	TRBJ1-2	many	TRBD1
CASSYSTGGRDYGYTF	TGTGCCAGCAGTTACTCGACGGGGGGTCGGGACTATGGCTACACCTTC	TRBV6-5	TRBJ1-2	NA	NA
CASRETGGLSGYTF	TGTGCCAGCAGGGAGACAGGGGGCTTGAGTGGCTACACCTTC	TRBV6-1	TRBJ1-2	NA	TRBD1
CASTSTGLHTEAFF	TGTGCCAGTACCTCGACAGGGCTTCACACTGAAGCTTTCTTT	TRBV19	TRBJ1-1	few	TRBD1
CASSQESRVYGYTF	TGTGCCAGCAGCCAAGAGAGCAGAGTCTATGGCTACACCTTC	TRBV14	TRBJ1-2	NA	NA
CASSLAGIGNEKLFF	TGTGCCAGCAGCTTAGCGGGCATCGGTAATGAAAAACTGTTTTTT	TRBV11-2	TRBJ1-4	few	NA
CASSFPGAGQPQHF	TGCGCCAGCAGCTTTCCGGGGGCGGGTCAGCCCCAGCATTTT	TRBV5-1	TRBJ1-5	few	NA